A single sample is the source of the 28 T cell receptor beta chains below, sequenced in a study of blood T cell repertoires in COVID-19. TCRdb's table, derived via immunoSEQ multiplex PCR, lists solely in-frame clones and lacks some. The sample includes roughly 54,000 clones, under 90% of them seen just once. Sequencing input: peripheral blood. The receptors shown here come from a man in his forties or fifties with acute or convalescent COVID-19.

The chain's CDR3 is CASSAGLAGGYEQYF. CDR3 sequence (DNA): TGTGCCAGCAGTGCCGGACTAGCTGGGGGCTACGAGCAGTACTTC. The genes are TRBV6-2 or TRBV6-3 and TRBJ2-7, with 8 bases aligning to TRBD2. V shed 5 bases and J 3 bases; nucleotides not matched to a gene: 9. The CDR3 runs 15 residues. Germline values: CDR1 MNHEY, CDR2 SVGEGT.

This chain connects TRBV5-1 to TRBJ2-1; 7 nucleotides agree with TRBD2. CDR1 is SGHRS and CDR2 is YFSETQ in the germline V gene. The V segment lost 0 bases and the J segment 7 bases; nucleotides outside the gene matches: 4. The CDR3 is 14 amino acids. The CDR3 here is CASSLAGRPNEQFF. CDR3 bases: TGCGCCAGCAGCTTGGCCGGGAGGCCAAATGAGCAGTTCTTC.

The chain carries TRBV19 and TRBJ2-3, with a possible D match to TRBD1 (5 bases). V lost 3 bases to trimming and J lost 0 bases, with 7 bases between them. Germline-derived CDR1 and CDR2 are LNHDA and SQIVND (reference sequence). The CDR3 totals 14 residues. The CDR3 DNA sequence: TGTGCCAGTAGTATTGGACATAGCACAGATACGCAGTATTTT. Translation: CASSIGHSTDTQYF. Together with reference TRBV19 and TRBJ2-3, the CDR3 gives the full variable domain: DGGITQSPKYLFRKEGQNVTLSCEQNLNHDAMYWYRQDPGQGLRLIYYSQIVNDFQKGDIAEGYSVSREKKESFPLTVTSAQKNPTAFYLCASSIGHSTDTQYFGPGTRLTVL.

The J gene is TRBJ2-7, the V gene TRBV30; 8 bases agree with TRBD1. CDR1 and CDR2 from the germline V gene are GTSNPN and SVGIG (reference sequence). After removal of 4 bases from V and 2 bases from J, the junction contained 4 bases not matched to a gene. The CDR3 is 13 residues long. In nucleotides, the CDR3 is TGTGCCTGGAAACCGGGACAGGCCTACGAGCAGTACTTC. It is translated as CAWKPGQAYEQYF.

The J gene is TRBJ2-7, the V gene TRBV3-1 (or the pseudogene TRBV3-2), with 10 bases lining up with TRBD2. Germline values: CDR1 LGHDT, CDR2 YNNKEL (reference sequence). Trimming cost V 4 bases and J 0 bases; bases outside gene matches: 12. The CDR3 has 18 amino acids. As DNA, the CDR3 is TGTGCCAGCAGCCGAACTGCTAGCGGGGGCAGGAGCTCCTACGAGCAGTACTTC. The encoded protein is CASSRTASGGRSSYEQYF.

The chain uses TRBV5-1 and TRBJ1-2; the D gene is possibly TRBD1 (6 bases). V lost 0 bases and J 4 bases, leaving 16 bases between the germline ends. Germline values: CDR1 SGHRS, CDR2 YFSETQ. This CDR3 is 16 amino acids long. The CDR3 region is CASSLGNRALPYGYTF. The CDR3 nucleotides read TGCGCCAGCAGCTTGGGAAACAGGGCCCTCCCCTATGGCTACACCTTC.

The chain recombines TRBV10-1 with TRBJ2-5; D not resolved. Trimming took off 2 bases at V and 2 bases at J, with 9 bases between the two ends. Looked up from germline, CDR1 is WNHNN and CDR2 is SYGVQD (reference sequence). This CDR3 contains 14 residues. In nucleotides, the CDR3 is TGCGCCAGCAGTGAGACGTACAGACAAGAGACCCAGTACTTC. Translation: CASSETYRQETQYF.

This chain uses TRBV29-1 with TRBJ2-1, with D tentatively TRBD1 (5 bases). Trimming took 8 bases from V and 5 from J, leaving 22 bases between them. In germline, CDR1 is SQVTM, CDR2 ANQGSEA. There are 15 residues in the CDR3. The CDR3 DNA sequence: TGCAGCCCCAATTCGTCCTGGGGCCGAGACAATGAGCAGTTCTTC. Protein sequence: CSPNSSWGRDNEQFF.

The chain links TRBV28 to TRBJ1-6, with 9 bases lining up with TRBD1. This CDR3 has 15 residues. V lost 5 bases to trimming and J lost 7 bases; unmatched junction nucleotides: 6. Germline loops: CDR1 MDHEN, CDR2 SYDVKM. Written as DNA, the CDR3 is TGTGCCAGCAGTCTCCCTACAGGGGGCAATTCACCCCTCCACTTT. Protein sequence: CASSLPTGGNSPLHF.

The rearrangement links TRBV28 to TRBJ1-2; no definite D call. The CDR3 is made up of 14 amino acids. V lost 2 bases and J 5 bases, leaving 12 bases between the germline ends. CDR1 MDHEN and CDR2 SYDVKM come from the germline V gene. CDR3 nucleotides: TGTGCCAGCAGTTTACAAACAGACAAATATGGCTACACCTTC. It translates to CASSLQTDKYGYTF.

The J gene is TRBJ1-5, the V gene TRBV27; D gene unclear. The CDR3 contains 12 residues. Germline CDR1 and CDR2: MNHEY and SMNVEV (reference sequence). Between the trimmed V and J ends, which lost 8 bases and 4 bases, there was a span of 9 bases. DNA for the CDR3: TGTGCCAGCTCCCGGGAGAATCAGCCCCAGCATTTT. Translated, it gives CASSRENQPQHF.

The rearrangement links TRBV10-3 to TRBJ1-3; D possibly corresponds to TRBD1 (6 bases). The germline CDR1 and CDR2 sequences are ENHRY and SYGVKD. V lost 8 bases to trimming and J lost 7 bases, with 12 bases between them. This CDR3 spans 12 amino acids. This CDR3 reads CAIGQGHNTIYF. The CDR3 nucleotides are TGTGCCATCGGCCAGGGGCATAACACCATATATTTT.

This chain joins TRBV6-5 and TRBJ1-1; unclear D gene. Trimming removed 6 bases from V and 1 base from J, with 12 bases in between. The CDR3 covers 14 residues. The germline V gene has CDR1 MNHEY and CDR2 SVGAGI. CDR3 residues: CASRLVSGNTEAFF. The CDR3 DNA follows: TGTGCCAGCAGATTAGTATCTGGGAACACTGAAGCTTTCTTT.

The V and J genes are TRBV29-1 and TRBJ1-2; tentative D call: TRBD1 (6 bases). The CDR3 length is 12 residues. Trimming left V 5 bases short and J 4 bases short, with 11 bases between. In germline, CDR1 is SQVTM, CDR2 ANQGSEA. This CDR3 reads CSVPTGIYGYTF. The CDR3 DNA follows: TGCAGCGTTCCGACAGGTATCTATGGCTACACCTTC.

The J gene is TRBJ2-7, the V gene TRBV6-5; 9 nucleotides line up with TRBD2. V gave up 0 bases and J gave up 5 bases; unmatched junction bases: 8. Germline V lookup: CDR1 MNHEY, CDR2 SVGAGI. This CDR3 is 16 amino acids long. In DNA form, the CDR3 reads TGTGCCAGCAGTTACTCGACGGCGGGAGGGCCCGACGAGCAGTACTTC. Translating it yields CASSYSTAGGPDEQYF.

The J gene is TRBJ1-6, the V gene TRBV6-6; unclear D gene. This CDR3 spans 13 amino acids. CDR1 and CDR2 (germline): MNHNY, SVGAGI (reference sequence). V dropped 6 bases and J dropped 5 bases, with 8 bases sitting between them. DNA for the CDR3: TGTGCCAGCAGACCGAGGGATAATTCACCCCTCCACTTT. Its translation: CASRPRDNSPLHF.

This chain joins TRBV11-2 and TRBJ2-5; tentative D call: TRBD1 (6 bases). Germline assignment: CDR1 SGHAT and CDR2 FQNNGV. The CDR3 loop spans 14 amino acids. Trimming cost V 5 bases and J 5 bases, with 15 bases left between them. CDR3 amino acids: CASSVNRVGETQYF. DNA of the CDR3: TGTGCCAGCAGCGTTAACAGGGTCGGCGAGACCCAGTACTTC. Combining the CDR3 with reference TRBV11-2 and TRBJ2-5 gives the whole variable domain EAGVAQSPRYKIIEKRQSVAFWCNPISGHATLYWYQQILGQGPKLLIQFQNNGVVDDSQLPKDRFSAERLKGVDSTLKIQPAKLEDSAVYLCASSVNRVGETQYFGPGTRLLVL.

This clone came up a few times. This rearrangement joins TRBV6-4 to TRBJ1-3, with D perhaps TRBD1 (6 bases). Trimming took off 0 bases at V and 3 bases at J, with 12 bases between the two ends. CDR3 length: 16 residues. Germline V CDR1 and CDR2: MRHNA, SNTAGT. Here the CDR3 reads CASSDSGGTDGNTIYF. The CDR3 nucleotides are TGTGCCAGCAGTGACTCAGGGGGAACAGATGGAAACACCATATATTTT.

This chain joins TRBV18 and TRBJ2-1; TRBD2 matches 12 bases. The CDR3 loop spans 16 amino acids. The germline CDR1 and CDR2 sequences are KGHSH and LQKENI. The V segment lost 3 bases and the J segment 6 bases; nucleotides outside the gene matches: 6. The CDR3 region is CASSPRTSGTGNEQFF. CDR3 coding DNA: TGTGCCAGCTCACCTAGGACTAGCGGGACGGGCAATGAGCAGTTCTTC.

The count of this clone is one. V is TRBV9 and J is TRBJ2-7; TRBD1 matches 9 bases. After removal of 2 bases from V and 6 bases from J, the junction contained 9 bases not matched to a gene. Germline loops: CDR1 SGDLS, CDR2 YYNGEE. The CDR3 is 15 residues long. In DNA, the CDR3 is TGTGCCAGCAGCGTGGGTGAGACAGGGGGAGGCGAGCAGTACTTC. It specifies CASSVGETGGGEQYF.

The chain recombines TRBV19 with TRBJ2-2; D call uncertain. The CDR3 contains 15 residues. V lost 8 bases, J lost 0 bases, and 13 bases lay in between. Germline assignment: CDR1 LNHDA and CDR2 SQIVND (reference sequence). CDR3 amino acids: CASAFQASNTGELFF. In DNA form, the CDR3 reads TGTGCCAGTGCCTTTCAGGCGTCGAACACCGGGGAGCTGTTTTTT.

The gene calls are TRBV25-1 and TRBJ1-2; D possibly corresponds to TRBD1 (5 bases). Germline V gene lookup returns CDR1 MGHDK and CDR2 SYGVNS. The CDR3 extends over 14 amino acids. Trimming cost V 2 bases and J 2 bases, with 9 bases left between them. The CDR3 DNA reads TGTGCCAGCAGTGAAACGACAGTCAACTATGGCTACACCTTC. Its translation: CASSETTVNYGYTF.

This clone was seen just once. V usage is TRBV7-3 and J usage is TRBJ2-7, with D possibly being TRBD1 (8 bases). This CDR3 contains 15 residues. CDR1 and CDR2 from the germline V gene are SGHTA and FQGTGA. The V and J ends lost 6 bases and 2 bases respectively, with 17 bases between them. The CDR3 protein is CASRLGQGGTYEQYF. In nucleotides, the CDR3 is TGTGCCAGCAGGTTAGGACAGGGAGGGACCTACGAGCAGTACTTC.

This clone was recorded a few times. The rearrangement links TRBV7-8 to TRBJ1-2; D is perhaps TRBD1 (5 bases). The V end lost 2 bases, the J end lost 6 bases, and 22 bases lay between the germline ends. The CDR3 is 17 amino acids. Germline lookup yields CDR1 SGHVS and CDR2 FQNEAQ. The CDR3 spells CASSLQGDTWAPNGYTF. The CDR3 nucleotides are TGTGCCAGCAGCTTACAAGGGGATACTTGGGCCCCAAATGGCTACACCTTC.

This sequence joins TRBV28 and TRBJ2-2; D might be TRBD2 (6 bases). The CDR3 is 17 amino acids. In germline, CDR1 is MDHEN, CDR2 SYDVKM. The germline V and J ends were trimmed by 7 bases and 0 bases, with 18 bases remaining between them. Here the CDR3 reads CASTFRSGLTNTGELFF. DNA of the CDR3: TGTGCCAGCACCTTCAGGTCTGGACTAACGAACACCGGGGAGCTGTTTTTT.

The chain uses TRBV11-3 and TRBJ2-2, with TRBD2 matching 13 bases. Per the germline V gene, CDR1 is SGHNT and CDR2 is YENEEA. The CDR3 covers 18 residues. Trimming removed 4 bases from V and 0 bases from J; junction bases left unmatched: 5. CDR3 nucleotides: TGTGCCAGCAGCTCGACTAGCGGGGGGAACTCGAACACCGGGGAGCTGTTTTTT. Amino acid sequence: CASSSTSGGNSNTGELFF.

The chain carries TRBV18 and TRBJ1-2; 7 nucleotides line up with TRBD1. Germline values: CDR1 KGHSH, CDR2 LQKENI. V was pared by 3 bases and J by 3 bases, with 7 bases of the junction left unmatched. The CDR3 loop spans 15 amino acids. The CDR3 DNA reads TGTGCCAGCTCACCGCGAGGGGGCGCTTACTATGGCTACACCTTC. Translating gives CASSPRGGAYYGYTF.

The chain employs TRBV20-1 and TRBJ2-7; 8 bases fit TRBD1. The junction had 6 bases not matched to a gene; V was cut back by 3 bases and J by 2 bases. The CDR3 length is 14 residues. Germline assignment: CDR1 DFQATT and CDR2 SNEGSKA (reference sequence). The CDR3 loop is CSASADRDTYEQYF. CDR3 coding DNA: TGCAGTGCTAGTGCGGACAGGGATACCTACGAGCAGTACTTC.